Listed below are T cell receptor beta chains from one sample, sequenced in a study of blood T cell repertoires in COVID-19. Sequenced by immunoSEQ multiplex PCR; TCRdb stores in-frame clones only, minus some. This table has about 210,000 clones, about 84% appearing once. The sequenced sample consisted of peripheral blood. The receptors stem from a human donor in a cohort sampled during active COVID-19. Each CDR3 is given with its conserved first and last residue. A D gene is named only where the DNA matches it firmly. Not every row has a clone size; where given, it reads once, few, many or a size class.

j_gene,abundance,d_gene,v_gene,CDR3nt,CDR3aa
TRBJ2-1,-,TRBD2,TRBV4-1,TGCGCCAGCAGCCAAGTACAGCCAATCAGCGGGAGAAAGTTCTTC,CASSQVQPISGRKFF
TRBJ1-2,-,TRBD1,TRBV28,TGTGCCAGCAGTTTGGGCAGGGGGGTTGGCTACACCTTC,CASSLGRGVGYTF
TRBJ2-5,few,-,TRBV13,TGTGCCAGCAGCTTAGGCCGGGAGACCCAGTACTTC,CASSLGRETQYF
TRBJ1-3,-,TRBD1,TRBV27,TGTGCCAGCAGTTGGCAACAGGGGGCAGGAAACACCATATATTTT,CASSWQQGAGNTIYF
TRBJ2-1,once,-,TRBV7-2,TGTGCCAGCAGCATGTTGCAGGGAGGTGAGCAGTTCTTC,CASSMLQGGEQFF
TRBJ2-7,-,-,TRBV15,TGTGCCACCAGCAGAGAGACAGGCCTTACCTACGAGCAGTACTTC,CATSRETGLTYEQYF
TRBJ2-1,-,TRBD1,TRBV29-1,TGCAGCGCCGCCCCAGGGGGCCGGTTCAATGAGCAGTTCTTC,CSAAPGGRFNEQFF
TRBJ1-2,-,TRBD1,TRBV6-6,TGTGCCAGCGGATACGACAGGGGTTCAGGGGGCTACACCTTC,CASGYDRGSGGYTF
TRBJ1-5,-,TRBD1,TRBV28,TGTGCCAGCAGCCCGGACAGGGGCTATCAGCCCCAGCATTTT,CASSPDRGYQPQHF
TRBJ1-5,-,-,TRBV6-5,TGTGCCAGCAGTCCCCGACAGATTAATCAGCCCCAGCATTTT,CASSPRQINQPQHF
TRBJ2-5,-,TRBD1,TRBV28,TGTGCCAGCAGTCCCGCAGGGAGACAGGGAAGGGAGACCCAGTACTTC,CASSPAGRQGRETQYF
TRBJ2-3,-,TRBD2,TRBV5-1,TGCGCCAGCAGCTCATTCTGGACTAGCGGCACAGATACGCAGTATTTT,CASSSFWTSGTDTQYF
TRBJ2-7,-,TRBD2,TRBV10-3,TGTGCCATCGCGAAGTCGGGGGGCTCCTACGAGCAGTACTTC,CAIAKSGGSYEQYF
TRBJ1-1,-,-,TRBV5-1,TGCGCCAGCAGCCTCCGACAGGCTCAGAACACTGAAGCTTTCTTT,CASSLRQAQNTEAFF
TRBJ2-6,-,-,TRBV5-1,TGCGCCAGCAGCATCCACAGTGGATCCTCTGGGGCCAACGTCCTGACTTTC,CASSIHSGSSGANVLTF
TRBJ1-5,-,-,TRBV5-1,TGCGCCAGCAGCTTGGGCGGGGATAGCAATCAGCCCCAGCATTTT,CASSLGGDSNQPQHF
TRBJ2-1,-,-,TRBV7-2,TGTGCCAGCAGCACCAGCCCCGGGGTGTGGAATGAGCAGTTCTTC,CASSTSPGVWNEQFF
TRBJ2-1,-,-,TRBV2,TGTGCCAGCAGGGGGCCCGGGGGGCGTGAGCAGTTCTTC,CASRGPGGREQFF
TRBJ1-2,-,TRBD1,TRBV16,TGTGCCAGCAGCCAACCAGGGGGATATGGCTACACCTTC,CASSQPGGYGYTF
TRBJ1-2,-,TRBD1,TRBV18,TGTGCCAGCTCACCACCCAGGGGGCCGAACTATGGCTACACCTTC,CASSPPRGPNYGYTF
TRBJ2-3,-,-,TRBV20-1,TGCAGTGCTAGAGGGACACATACGCAGTATTTT,CSARGTHTQYF
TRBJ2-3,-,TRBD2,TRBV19,TGTGCCAGTACGGGCGGGGGGTCGTACACAGATACGCAGTATTTT,CASTGGGSYTDTQYF
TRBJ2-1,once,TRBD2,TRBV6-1,TGTGCCAGCAGTGAAATGCGGGGACTAGCGGACTACAATGAGCAGTTCTTC,CASSEMRGLADYNEQFF
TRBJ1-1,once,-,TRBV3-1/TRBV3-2,TGTGCCAGCAGCCAAGAGGTAGCCACGAACACTGAAGCTTTCTTT,CASSQEVATNTEAFF
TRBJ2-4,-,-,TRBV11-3,TGTGCCAGCAGCTTCCAGGGGTCGAACATTCAGTACTTC,CASSFQGSNIQYF
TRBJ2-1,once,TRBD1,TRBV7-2,TGTGCCAGCAGCTCGGGGACAGGGAGGGAGTTCTTC,CASSSGTGREFF
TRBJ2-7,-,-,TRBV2,TGCGGTATGGGGCGTTTTTCCTACGAGCAGTACTTC,CGMGRFSYEQYF
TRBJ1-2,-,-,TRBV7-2,TGTGCCAGCAGCTTAGCCGGCTATGGCTACACCTTC,CASSLAGYGYTF
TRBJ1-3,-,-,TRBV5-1,TGCGCCAGTACAGGGACCTCTGGAAACACCATATATTTT,CASTGTSGNTIYF
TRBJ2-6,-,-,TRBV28,TGTGCCAGCAGTGGCCCTGACAGCTTCTCTGGGGCCAACGTCCTGACTTTC,CASSGPDSFSGANVLTF
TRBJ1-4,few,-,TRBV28,TGTGCCTCCCGAGGCGGGCCTAATGAAAAACTGTTTTTT,CASRGGPNEKLFF
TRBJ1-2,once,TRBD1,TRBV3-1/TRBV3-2,TGTGCCAGCAGCCAAGACGCGACAGGGGGTTATGGCTACACCTTC,CASSQDATGGYGYTF
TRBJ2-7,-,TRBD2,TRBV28,TGTGCCAGCAGTAGCGGGAGTGCTTACGAGCAGTACTTC,CASSSGSAYEQYF